The 20 T cell receptor beta chains listed next were all sequenced from one sample in a study of T cells in Graves' hyperthyroidism and ophthalmopathy. Amplification of TCR beta CDR3 regions used RNA as the template. Researchers ran a first-round RT-PCR on the TCR CDR3 using the HTBI primer set. MiXCR was run by TCRdb on the multiplex PCR reads, yielding one entry per CDR3 protein. This sample has hundreds of thousands of distinct CDR3 sequences, with 20% to 25% found just once. The sequenced sample was blood. These TCRs come from a man aged 25-45 years with Graves' ophthalmopathy.

J is TRBJ2-4 and V is TRBV5-6; perhaps TRBD1 as D (5 bases). V was trimmed by 1 base and J by 0 bases, leaving 17 bases between them. Germline lookup yields CDR1 SGHDT and CDR2 YYEEEE. The CDR3 totals 18 residues. DNA for the CDR3: TGTGCCAGCAGCTTGCAGTTTAGGACATCCTCAGCCAAAAACATTCAGTACTTC. Its protein product is CASSLQFRTSSAKNIQYF.

Turning to this clonotype: The CDR3 does not end in the conserved phenylalanine or tryptophan, so this is likely a read error. The chain carries TRBV5-1 and TRBJ2-5; 8 nucleotides line up with TRBD1. Germline-derived CDR1 and CDR2 are SGHRS and YFSETQ. The CDR3 runs to 15 residues. The trim removed 0 bases at V and 4 bases at J, leaving 5 bases unmatched. CDR3 in amino acids: CASSLAGQGAETQYV. DNA for the CDR3: TGCGCCAGCAGCTTGGCGGGTCAGGGGGCAGAGACCCAGTACGTC.

This clonotype was seen more than once but under ten times. This chain joins TRBV7-3 and TRBJ2-1, with 7 bases identical to TRBD2. Germline loops: CDR1 SGHTA, CDR2 FQGTGA. V lost 2 bases to trimming and J lost 15 bases; unmatched junction nucleotides: 7. This CDR3 region has 12 residues. CDR3 residues: CASSLAGGRLFF. The CDR3 region has the DNA TGTGCCAGCAGCTTAGCCGGGGGGAGGCTGTTCTTC.

The sample holds many counts of this clonotype. The genes are TRBV28 and TRBJ1-1, with no clear D. The CDR3 covers 13 residues. V was pared by 2 bases and J by 8 bases, with 12 bases between. In germline, CDR1 is MDHEN, CDR2 SYDVKM. CDR3 residues: CASSLGPLREAFF. The CDR3 DNA reads as TGTGCCAGCAGTTTAGGGCCCCTCAGGGAAGCTTTCTTT.

This clonotype was observed a few times. This chain joins TRBV28 and TRBJ1-2, with 7 bases identical to TRBD1. CDR1 MDHEN and CDR2 SYDVKM come from the germline V gene. This CDR3 has 16 amino acids. V was clipped by 6 bases and J by 1 base; unmatched bases: 11. The CDR3 is CASRTFRDRDNYGYTF. CDR3 sequence (DNA): TGTGCCAGCAGGACATTCCGGGACAGAGATAACTATGGCTACACCTTC.

The gene calls are TRBV11-2 and TRBJ1-2; D ambiguous. CDR1 and CDR2 from the germline V gene are SGHAT and FQNNGV. Trimming removed 0 bases at V and 8 bases at J, with 13 bases between. The CDR3 runs 14 residues. The DNA for the CDR3 is TGTGCCAGCAGCTTAGATATCACGCTGAGAGGCTACACCTTC. Translating gives CASSLDITLRGYTF.

This clonotype was detected ten times or more. The chain couples TRBV3-1 to TRBJ2-4; perhaps D is TRBD1 or TRBD2 (5 bases each). The CDR3 has 15 residues. Germline lookup yields CDR1 LGHDT and CDR2 YNNKEL (reference sequence). Trimming left V 2 bases short and J 3 bases short, with 11 bases between. Here the CDR3 DNA reads TGTGCCAGCAGCCAACGGGGACGGGTCAAAAACATTCAGTACTTC. Translation gives CASSQRGRVKNIQYF. The full variable domain, in which reference TRBV3-1 and TRBJ2-4 provide the parts outside the CDR3, is DTAVSQTPKYLVTQMGNDKSIKCEQNLGHDTMYWYKQDSKKFLKIMFSYNNKELIINETVPNRFSPKSPDKAHLNLHINSLELGDSAVYFCASSQRGRVKNIQYFGAGTRLSVL.

This clonotype showed up just once. The CDR3 protein is CASSLVGTGVKNEQFF. CDR3 DNA: TGCGCCAGCAGCTTGGTCGGGACAGGGGTTAAAAATGAGCAGTTCTTC. The chain carries TRBV5-1 and TRBJ2-1; the match to TRBD1 covers 10 bases. CDR3 size: 16 residues. V lost 0 bases to trimming and J lost 7 bases; unmatched junction nucleotides: 7. Germline-derived CDR1 and CDR2 are SGHRS and YFSETQ.

This clonotype was counted ten times or more. The V and J genes are TRBV28 and TRBJ1-2; D remains ambiguous. V was pared by 7 bases and J by 4 bases, with 10 bases between. CDR3 length: 12 residues. Germline assignment: CDR1 MDHEN and CDR2 SYDVKM. The DNA of the CDR3 is TGTGCCAGCACCTCGGGTGGCTATGGCTACACCTTC. This codes for CASTSGGYGYTF.

This sequence joins TRBV10-2 and TRBJ2-7; 14 bases line up with TRBD2. CDR3 length: 17 residues. In germline, CDR1 is WSHSY, CDR2 SAAADI. V was pared by 6 bases and J by 0 bases, with 7 bases of the junction left unmatched. In DNA, the CDR3 is TGCGCCAGCAGACACCTGGGACTAGCGGGAGCCTCCTACGAGCAGTACTTC. As protein: CASRHLGLAGASYEQYF.

Of note for this clonotype: Mismatch with germline at one junction end may stem from a read error. The chain couples TRBV3-1 to TRBJ1-3; D gene ambiguous. The germline V gene has CDR1 LGHDT and CDR2 YNNKEL (reference sequence). The CDR3 runs 13 residues. CDR3 residues: CASGREVGNTIHF. CDR3 nucleotides: TGTGCCAGCGGGAGGGAAGTAGGAAACACCATACATTTT.

This clonotype appeared many times. V and J are TRBV2 and TRBJ2-7; TRBD2 matches at 14 bases. The CDR3 contains 17 residues. With V trimmed by 7 bases and J by 4 bases, 12 bases remained unmatched. In germline, CDR1 is SNHLY, CDR2 FYNNEI. CDR3 DNA: TGTGCCAGCATGCCCACCCGACTAGCGGGAGGGGTATACGAGCAGTACTTC. Translation gives CASMPTRLAGGVYEQYF.

This clonotype occurred many times. This chain joins TRBV5-1 and TRBJ2-7, with a tentative D call TRBD1 (5 bases). V lost 3 bases, J lost 2 bases, and 12 bases lay in between. The CDR3 loop spans 14 amino acids. CDR1 and CDR2 (germline): SGHRS, YFSETQ. CDR3 DNA: TGCGCCAGCAGCTCCGAATTGGGGCCCTACGAGCAGTACTTC. Protein sequence: CASSSELGPYEQYF.

This clonotype has a count of ten or more. The rearrangement uses TRBV5-6 and TRBJ2-3; D is uncertain. This CDR3 is 15 amino acids long. Trimming left V 0 bases short and J 6 bases short, with 14 bases between. Germline assignment: CDR1 SGHDT and CDR2 YYEEEE. In DNA, the CDR3 is TGTGCCAGCAGCTTGGTGAAGTTTCGTTTGGATACGCAGTATTTT. This encodes CASSLVKFRLDTQYF. Full variable domain (missing parts from reference TRBV5-6 and TRBJ2-3): DAGVTQSPTHLIKTRGQQVTLRCSPKSGHDTVSWYQQALGQGPQFIFQYYEEEERQRGNFPDRFSGHQFPNYSSELNVNALLLGDSALYLCASSLVKFRLDTQYFGPGTRLTVL.

Only a few counts were recorded for this clonotype. This chain uses TRBV20-1 with TRBJ2-5, with D tentatively TRBD1 or TRBD2 (5 bases each). Germline CDR1 and CDR2: DFQATT and SNEGSKA (reference sequence). V lost 1 base, J lost 5 bases, and 20 bases lay in between. The CDR3 is 16 amino acids. The CDR3 bases are TGCAGTGCTAGAGCCATTAAGGGACGACTGGGGGAGACCCAGTACTTC. This translates into CSARAIKGRLGETQYF.

In this sample, this clonotype turned up a few times. This chain connects TRBV2 to TRBJ2-7; 10 positions match TRBD2. The trim removed 3 bases at V and 2 bases at J, leaving 1 base unmatched. CDR3 length equals 14 residues. CDR1 is SNHLY, CDR2 FYNNEI, per germline. CDR3 in DNA: TGTGCCAGCAGTGACACTAGCGGGGCCTACGAGCAGTACTTC. This translates into CASSDTSGAYEQYF.

This clonotype has a count of ten or more. The chain uses TRBV2 and TRBJ2-3; tentative D call: TRBD1 (6 bases). Germline V gene lookup returns CDR1 SNHLY and CDR2 FYNNEI. Trimming left V 4 bases short and J 6 bases short, with 8 bases between. This CDR3 has 12 amino acids. CDR3 nucleotide sequence: TGTGCCAGCAGTGCCCAGGGGGATACGCAGTATTTT. Its protein is CASSAQGDTQYF.

The CDR3 DNA sequence: TGCAGTGCTTTCCGGACAGGACCGAATGAGCAGTTCTTC. Translated: CSAFRTGPNEQFF. The rearrangement joins TRBV20-1 to TRBJ2-1, with 7 bases aligning to TRBD1. V shed 5 bases, J shed 7 bases, and the junction held 8 bases outside the gene matches. Germline CDR1 reads DFQATT; CDR2 reads SNEGSKA (reference sequence). This CDR3 is 13 amino acids long.

This clonotype showed up just a few times. CDR3 loop: CAISPYQGEGVNTEAFF. CDR3 DNA sequence: TGTGCCATCAGCCCTTATCAAGGGGAGGGGGTGAACACTGAAGCTTTCTTT. V gene TRBV10-3 combines with J gene TRBJ1-1; weak D call: TRBD1 (6 bases). The CDR3 runs to 17 residues. Germline CDR1 reads ENHRY; CDR2 reads SYGVKD. The germline V and J ends were trimmed by 6 bases and 0 bases, with 20 bases remaining between them.

This clonotype was found many times. The chain is built from TRBV20-1 and TRBJ2-1; D remains unclear. Per the germline V gene, CDR1 is DFQATT and CDR2 is SNEGSKA (reference sequence). This CDR3 has 12 residues. V was clipped by 1 base and J by 5 bases, with 6 bases between them. This chain's CDR3 is CSARVSNNEQFF. CDR3 nucleotide sequence: TGCAGTGCTAGAGTTTCGAACAATGAGCAGTTCTTC.